The 26 T cell receptor beta chains in this list originate from one sample, sequenced in a study of post-analysis software for immune sequencing data. Study-wide points: Controls showed lower frequencies than patients for roughly five TRBV segments, and TRBV5-6, TRBV5-1 and TRBV20-1 were among these.

These receptors' targets are unknown. Unique molecular identifiers were present in the TCR beta cDNA libraries. TCRdb re-derived calls from the PCR reads in MiXCR, one entry per CDR3 protein. The repertoire holds hundreds of thousands of distinct CDR3 sequences, with approximately 60% as singletons. Sequencing input: blood. All receptors derive from a girl aged 2-10 years with multiple sclerosis.

This clonotype was picked up a small number of times. V usage is TRBV7-2 and J usage is TRBJ2-5; 10 bases fit TRBD1. Trimming at V came to 3 bases and at J to 5 bases, leaving 3 bases not matched to a gene. The CDR3 sequence is 14 residues long. Germline-derived CDR1 and CDR2 are SGHTA and FQGNSA. The CDR3 loop reads CASSFGQGVETQYF. As DNA, the CDR3 is TGTGCCAGCAGCTTCGGACAGGGGGTGGAGACCCAGTACTTC.

In this sample, this clonotype turned up a few times. The CDR3 DNA is TGCGCCAGCAGAAAGAGTTATGAGCAGTTCTTC. It codes for CASRKSYEQFF. The chain is built from TRBV4-1 and TRBJ2-1, with unresolved D. In germline, CDR1 is MGHRA, CDR2 YSYEKL. The length of the CDR3 is 11 residues. V lost 6 bases and J lost 8, with 8 bases in between.

V usage is TRBV5-1 and J usage is TRBJ2-5; 10 bases match TRBD2. The CDR3 length is 16 residues. Germline loops: CDR1 SGHRS, CDR2 YFSETQ. Trimming at V came to 3 bases and at J to 2 bases, leaving 7 bases not matched to a gene. CDR3 nucleotide sequence: TGCGCCAGCAGCTCCTCCAGGACTAGCGGACAAGAGACCCAGTACTTC. It codes for CASSSSRTSGQETQYF.

V is TRBV7-3 and J is TRBJ2-7; 7 bases fit TRBD1. With 1 base clipped from V and 3 bases from J, the junction kept 18 bases outside the gene matches. The germline V gene encodes CDR1 SGHTA and CDR2 FQGTGA. There are 19 residues in the CDR3. This CDR3 reads CASSLKEDTGARVFYEQYF. CDR3 in DNA: TGTGCCAGCAGCTTAAAAGAAGATACAGGGGCAAGGGTTTTCTACGAGCAGTACTTC.

The chain joins TRBV5-1 to TRBJ2-5, with 9 bases fitting TRBD1. After removal of 3 bases from V and 5 bases from J, the junction contained 8 bases not matched to a gene. This CDR3 is built from 15 residues. Germline CDR1 is SGHRS and CDR2 is YFSETQ. The CDR3: CASSSVGQGGETQYF. CDR3 nucleotide sequence: TGCGCCAGCAGCTCAGTGGGACAGGGAGGCGAGACCCAGTACTTC.

The chain has TRBV12-3 or TRBV12-4 and TRBJ2-1; D is unresolved. Trimming cost V 6 bases and J 8 bases, with 11 bases left between them. There are 12 residues in the CDR3. In DNA form, the CDR3 reads TGTGCCAGCAGCCCCGGAAAATATGAGCAGTTCTTC. Protein product: CASSPGKYEQFF.

This clonotype appeared once. The genes are TRBV14 and TRBJ2-7; TRBD1 aligns across 11 bases. The better agreement between TRBJ2-5 and the DNA end casts doubt on the J call. From germline, CDR1 is SGHDN and CDR2 FVKESK. This CDR3 contains 15 residues. CDR3 DNA sequence: TGTGCCAGCAGCCTCCGGACAGGGGGCATGAAGACCCAGTACTTC. Its protein is CASSLRTGGMKTQYF.

V and J are TRBV7-9 and TRBJ1-1; 8 nucleotides agree with TRBD1. V shed 0 bases, J shed 5 bases, and the junction held 8 bases outside the gene matches. CDR3 length: 16 amino acids. Germline loops: CDR1 SEHNR, CDR2 FQNEAQ (reference sequence). The CDR3 sequence is CASSLASQGARTEAFF. The CDR3 nucleotides are TGTGCCAGCAGCTTAGCGTCTCAGGGGGCGCGGACTGAAGCTTTCTTT.

This clonotype was counted a single time. The J gene is TRBJ2-5, the V gene TRBV7-2, with a possible D match to TRBD1 (5 bases). Germline CDR1 SGHTA, CDR2 FQGNSA. The CDR3 contains 15 residues. Trimming pared 2 bases from V and 5 bases from J, leaving 15 bases between. CDR3 residues: CASSLQGPMGETQYF. CDR3 in DNA: TGTGCCAGCAGCTTACAGGGCCCGATGGGCGAGACCCAGTACTTC.

The chain recombines TRBV20-1 with TRBJ2-3; D perhaps matches TRBD1 (6 bases). CDR1 DFQATT and CDR2 SNEGSKA come from the germline V gene (reference sequence). V was trimmed by 5 bases and J by 4 bases, leaving 13 bases between them. This CDR3 has 13 residues. CDR3 residues: CSALAPGADTQYF. CDR3 bases: TGCAGTGCTTTAGCCCCAGGGGCAGATACGCAGTATTTT.

The gene calls are TRBV29-1 and TRBJ1-1; D is unresolved. CDR3 length: 12 residues. From germline, CDR1 is SQVTM and CDR2 ANQGSEA. The V gene lost 2 bases and the J gene lost 8 bases, with 12 bases spanning the gap. CDR3 sequence: CSVEMPDKEAFF. CDR3 in DNA: TGCAGCGTTGAAATGCCCGACAAAGAAGCTTTCTTT.

This clonotype was recorded once. The chain carries TRBV7-4 and TRBJ2-5; a weak D match, TRBD2 (7 bases). The DNA matches TRBJ2-7 better at its end, which makes the J call doubtful. This CDR3 is built from 16 residues. Germline CDR1 and CDR2: SGHVT and SQSDAQ. CDR3 in DNA: TGTGCCAGCAGCTTAGCTTGCGGGGGCCCTCCCTACGAGCAGTACTTC. It encodes CASSLACGGPPYEQYF.

The chain couples TRBV10-1 to TRBJ2-3; D perhaps matches TRBD2 (5 bases). Germline CDR1 is WNHNN and CDR2 is SYGVQD (reference sequence). The CDR3 loop spans 15 amino acids. Deletions cut 3 bases from V and 2 bases from J, with 12 bases between. Here the CDR3 DNA reads TGCGCCAGCAGTGATGAGGGCCATTCCACAGATACGCAGTATTTT. This translates into CASSDEGHSTDTQYF.

The chain uses TRBV20-1 and TRBJ1-6; TRBD1 matches 7 bases. CDR3 length: 13 residues. V lost 2 bases to trimming and J lost 18 bases; unmatched junction nucleotides: 13. Per the germline V gene, CDR1 is DFQATT and CDR2 is SNEGSKA (reference sequence). The CDR3 sequence is CSARPEGDRQGHF. CDR3 nucleotides: TGCAGTGCTAGACCGGAGGGGGACCGACAGGGCCACTTT.

V and J are TRBV20-1 and TRBJ2-1; a possible D gene is TRBD2 (5 bases). Germline V gene data show CDR1 as DFQATT and CDR2 as SNEGSKA (reference sequence). This CDR3 comprises 15 residues. V gave up 5 bases and J gave up 0 bases, with 14 bases separating them. CDR3 protein: CSARKLGGSYNEQFF. CDR3 sequence (DNA): TGCAGTGCTCGAAAGCTTGGAGGCTCCTACAATGAGCAGTTCTTC.

The CDR3 is CSATQAGGPSEQFF. CDR3 nucleotides: TGCAGTGCCACTCAAGCGGGAGGGCCCAGTGAGCAGTTCTTC. This chain joins TRBV20-1 and TRBJ2-1; 10 nucleotides agree with TRBD2. The V segment lost 6 bases and the J segment 9 bases; nucleotides outside the gene matches: 11. The germline V gene has CDR1 DFQATT and CDR2 SNEGSKA (reference sequence). CDR3 length: 14 residues.

This clonotype was found once. V is TRBV29-1 and J is TRBJ2-5, with 8 bases identical to TRBD1. Germline V gives CDR1 SQVTM, CDR2 ANQGSEA. Losses at the gene ends were 7 bases for V and 6 bases for J; bases not matched to a gene: 16. The CDR3 is made up of 15 amino acids. The CDR3 region is CSGEQIGDRTQTQYF. CDR3 nucleotide sequence: TGCAGCGGCGAACAGATAGGGGACAGGACCCAGACCCAGTACTTC.

The chain couples TRBV20-1 to TRBJ2-3; TRBD1 aligns across 11 bases. After removal of 4 bases from V and 6 bases from J, the junction contained 18 bases not matched to a gene. Germline V gene data show CDR1 as DFQATT and CDR2 as SNEGSKA (reference sequence). The CDR3 extends over 18 amino acids. The CDR3 region is CSAMTPPGTGGSGDTQYF. CDR3 DNA: TGCAGTGCTATGACACCGCCCGGGACAGGGGGTTCAGGGGATACGCAGTATTTT.

The gene calls are TRBV27 and TRBJ2-5; 12 bases align to TRBD1. Per the germline V gene, CDR1 is MNHEY and CDR2 is SMNVEV (reference sequence). This CDR3 has 15 amino acids. J lost 11 bases, V lost 2 bases, and 9 bases had no gene match. Here the CDR3 DNA reads TGTGCCAGCAGTTTAACACGGGACAGGGGGCTGGAGCAGTACTTC. Its protein product is CASSLTRDRGLEQYF.

The rearrangement links TRBV7-6 to TRBJ1-4; perhaps TRBD1 as D (5 bases). The CDR3 is 15 amino acids. Germline-derived CDR1 and CDR2 are SGHVS and FNYEAQ. Trimming removed 1 base from V and 2 bases from J, with 8 bases in between. The CDR3 sequence: CASSLVKGTNEKLFF. In DNA, the CDR3 is TGTGCCAGCAGCTTAGTAAAGGGGACTAATGAAAAACTGTTTTTT.

The J gene is TRBJ2-3, the V gene TRBV6-2 or TRBV6-3, with D maybe TRBD1 (5 bases). Trimming removed 2 bases at V and 4 bases at J, with 10 bases between. This CDR3 has 14 amino acids. Germline CDR1 is MNHEY and CDR2 is SVGEGT. CDR3 loop: CASSYGAAADTQYF. CDR3 nucleotides: TGTGCCAGCAGTTACGGGGCGGCTGCAGATACGCAGTATTTT.

The V and J genes are TRBV12-3 or TRBV12-4 and TRBJ1-5, with D uncertain. The length of the CDR3 is 14 residues. V was clipped by 4 bases and J by 9 bases, with 16 bases between them. The CDR3 loop reads CASSSTVTDLPQHF. The CDR3 nucleotides read TGTGCCAGCAGTTCAACAGTGACGGATCTGCCCCAGCATTTT.

V and J are TRBV10-3 and TRBJ2-6; D assignment may be TRBD1 or TRBD2 (6 bases each). Trimming cost V 9 bases and J 0 bases, with 27 bases left between them. Germline CDR1 reads ENHRY; CDR2 reads SYGVKD. The CDR3 length is 20 residues. CDR3 protein: CAIGGFEGDPGVSGANVLTF. As DNA, the CDR3 is TGTGCCATTGGAGGGTTCGAGGGGGACCCTGGGGTCTCTGGGGCCAACGTCCTGACTTTC.

This clonotype showed up just a few times. The V call is TRBV7-6, the J call TRBJ1-1; 8 bases line up with TRBD1. The CDR3 spans 15 residues. With V trimmed by 5 bases and J by 4 bases, 9 bases remained unmatched. CDR1 and CDR2 (germline): SGHVS, FNYEAQ. CDR3 loop: CASSRGAGGFTEAFF. CDR3 nucleotides: TGTGCCAGCAGCAGAGGGGCAGGGGGCTTCACTGAAGCTTTCTTT.

V and J are TRBV12-3 or TRBV12-4 and TRBJ1-1; D unresolved. The ends were cut back, 2 bases at V and 4 bases at J, with 8 bases in the middle. The CDR3 spans 13 residues. The CDR3 DNA is TGTGCCAGCAGTTTATTTCCGGCCACTGAAGCTTTCTTT. Protein sequence: CASSLFPATEAFF.

This chain connects TRBV20-1 to TRBJ2-7; 16 nucleotides match TRBD2. The CDR3 runs 16 residues. CDR1 is DFQATT, CDR2 SNEGSKA, per germline (reference sequence). V gave up 5 bases and J gave up 4 bases; unmatched junction bases: 8. The CDR3: CSASGTSGRASYEQYF. DNA of the CDR3: TGCAGTGCTTCCGGGACTAGCGGGAGGGCCAGTTACGAGCAGTACTTC.